A single sample gave rise to the 19 T cell receptor beta chains below, sequenced in a study of blood T cell repertoires in COVID-19. The method was immunoSEQ multiplex PCR; TCRdb's version includes in-frame clones alone and lacks a portion of them. The profile shows about 260,000 clones, 83% of them singletons. The sequenced sample consisted of peripheral blood. All receptors come from a woman in her 50s who had recovered from COVID-19.

The chain combines TRBV2 with TRBJ2-4; D gene unclear. V gave up 7 bases and J gave up 3 bases, with 4 bases separating them. CDR1 is SNHLY and CDR2 is FYNNEI in the germline V gene. The CDR3 extends over 11 amino acids. The DNA of the CDR3 is TGTGCCAGCATAGTCAAAAACATTCAGTACTTC. This gives the protein CASIVKNIQYF.

This chain uses TRBV6-4 with TRBJ2-2, with 8 bases aligning to TRBD2. Germline lookup yields CDR1 MRHNA and CDR2 SNTAGT. The CDR3 spans 15 residues. V shed 7 bases and J 4 bases; nucleotides not matched to a gene: 8. CDR3 region: CASTSEAGGTGELFF. Here the CDR3 DNA reads TGTGCCAGCACTTCTGAGGCGGGAGGCACCGGGGAGCTGTTTTTT.

The genes are TRBV9 and TRBJ2-6; no reliable D call. Germline-derived CDR1 and CDR2 are SGDLS and YYNGEE. CDR3 length: 14 amino acids. The V end was cut by 1 base, the J end by 1 base, with 3 bases between. The DNA of the CDR3 is TGTGCCAGCAGCGTATATTCTGGGGCCAACGTCCTGACTTTC. Protein product: CASSVYSGANVLTF.

This sequence joins TRBV2 and TRBJ2-1; D remains ambiguous. The CDR3 totals 11 residues. The V gene lost 7 bases and the J gene lost 10 bases, with 11 bases spanning the gap. In germline, CDR1 is SNHLY, CDR2 FYNNEI. Here the CDR3 DNA reads TGTGCCAGCAACAGAGCCCAGGAGCAGTTCTTC. It is translated as CASNRAQEQFF.

This clone was recorded once. The chain recombines TRBV6-6 with TRBJ1-5; 7 positions match TRBD1. This CDR3 is built from 14 residues. The germline V gene encodes CDR1 MNHNY and CDR2 SVGAGI (reference sequence). Losses at the gene ends were 6 bases for V and 6 bases for J; bases not matched to a gene: 8. CDR3 sequence (DNA): TGTGCCAGCAGGCACGACAGGGTGGGTCAGCCCCAGCATTTT. It is translated as CASRHDRVGQPQHF.

This chain links TRBV3-1 (or the pseudogene TRBV3-2) with TRBJ2-3, with D unclear. V dropped 1 base and J dropped 7 bases, with 12 bases sitting between them. CDR3 length: 14 residues. CDR1 and CDR2 (germline): LGHDT, YNNKEL (reference sequence). The CDR3 DNA is TGTGCCAGCAGCCAAGGACTGGTGGGTTATACGCAGTATTTT. Its protein product is CASSQGLVGYTQYF.

This clone was seen more than once but under ten times. The CDR3, as DNA: TGTGCCAGCAGTACAACAGGGGGCGGGTGGGATGGCTACACCTTC. As protein: CASSTTGGGWDGYTF. The rearrangement links TRBV28 to TRBJ1-2, with TRBD1 matching 9 bases. The CDR3 is 15 residues long. The germline V gene encodes CDR1 MDHEN and CDR2 SYDVKM. J gave up 6 bases and V 5 bases, and 10 bases lay outside the gene matches.

The genes are TRBV11-3 and TRBJ2-5; TRBD1 might be the D (6 bases). Germline lookup yields CDR1 SGHNT and CDR2 YENEEA. This CDR3 contains 14 residues. Trimming shortened V by 4 bases and J by 2 bases, and 11 bases separated the two germline ends. The CDR3: CASSSRDKQETQYF. The CDR3 nucleotides are TGTGCCAGCAGCTCCCGGGACAAACAAGAGACCCAGTACTTC.

This sequence joins TRBV3-1 (or the pseudogene TRBV3-2) and TRBJ1-1; D gene uncertain. Germline V gene lookup returns CDR1 LGHDT and CDR2 YNNKEL (reference sequence). The length of the CDR3 is 13 residues. Trimming stripped 4 bases from V and 1 base from J, with 7 bases between. The CDR3 is CASSPLRNTEAFF. The CDR3 DNA sequence: TGTGCCAGCAGCCCGCTAAGGAACACTGAAGCTTTCTTT.

This clone was seen a handful of times. J is TRBJ2-1 and V is TRBV7-3, with D tentatively TRBD2 (6 bases). This CDR3 comprises 15 residues. CDR1 and CDR2 (germline): SGHTA, FQGTGA. Trimming took off 4 bases at V and 2 bases at J, with 12 bases between the two ends. CDR3 sequence reads: CASSSGLPAYNEQFF. The CDR3 DNA reads TGTGCCAGCAGCTCCGGACTACCGGCCTACAATGAGCAGTTCTTC. The whole variable domain, remainder taken from reference TRBV7-3 and TRBJ2-1, is GAGVSQTPSNKVTEKGKYVELRCDPISGHTALYWYRQSLGQGPEFLIYFQGTGAADDSGLPNDRFFAVRPEGSVSTLKIQRTERGDSAVYLCASSSGLPAYNEQFFGPGTRLTVL.

This clone came up once. The chain recombines TRBV9 with TRBJ1-4; unclear D gene. The V gene's germline CDR1 is SGDLS and CDR2 YYNGEE. The CDR3 loop spans 16 amino acids. With 0 bases removed from V and 8 bases from J, the gap between germline ends came to 17 bases. This chain's CDR3 is CASSVGPGGREEKLFF. The CDR3 DNA follows: TGTGCCAGCAGCGTAGGCCCGGGCGGAAGGGAGGAAAAACTGTTTTTT.

The rearrangement uses TRBV7-2 and TRBJ1-4; D is possibly TRBD1 (5 bases). Germline CDR1 reads SGHTA; CDR2 reads FQGNSA. The CDR3 is 15 residues long. Trimming pared 4 bases from V and 8 bases from J, leaving 17 bases between. CDR3 protein: CASSSWQGGKEKLFF. The CDR3 DNA reads TGTGCCAGCAGCTCCTGGCAGGGTGGGAAGGAAAAACTGTTTTTT.

The chain couples TRBV3-1 (or the pseudogene TRBV3-2) to TRBJ1-4; possible D gene TRBD1, 5 bases. CDR3 length: 14 amino acids. Germline CDR1 and CDR2: LGHDT and YNNKEL (reference sequence). V was clipped by 4 bases and J by 8 bases, with 14 bases between them. The CDR3 spells CASSPGQGTEKLFF. As DNA, the CDR3 is TGTGCCAGCAGCCCAGGGCAGGGCACAGAAAAACTGTTTTTT.

The rearrangement links TRBV28 to TRBJ1-6, with 7 bases matching TRBD1. Trimming took 6 bases from V and 7 from J; bases not matched to a gene: 15. The CDR3 is made up of 17 amino acids. Germline CDR1 is MDHEN and CDR2 is SYDVKM. CDR3 sequence reads: CASRSTGSVGWNSPLHF. The CDR3 DNA sequence: TGTGCCAGCAGGTCGACAGGGAGCGTAGGTTGGAATTCACCCCTCCACTTT. Full variable domain (remainder filled in from reference TRBV28 and TRBJ1-6): DVKVTQSSRYLVKRTGEKVFLECVQDMDHENMFWYRQDPGLGLRLIYFSYDVKMKEKGDIPEGYSVSREKKERFSLILESASTNQTSMYLCASRSTGSVGWNSPLHFGNGTRLTVT.

V gene TRBV28 combines with J gene TRBJ2-7, with 10 bases lining up with TRBD1. This CDR3 is built from 18 residues. V gave up 1 base and J gave up 2 bases; unmatched junction bases: 11. Germline assignment: CDR1 MDHEN and CDR2 SYDVKM. The CDR3, as DNA: TGTGCCAGCAGTTTATACGTAGGGACAGGGGAAGTTCCCTACGAGCAGTACTTC. It specifies CASSLYVGTGEVPYEQYF.

The chain combines TRBV3-1 (or the pseudogene TRBV3-2) with TRBJ2-7, with TRBD2 identical over 7 bases. The germline V gene encodes CDR1 LGHDT and CDR2 YNNKEL (reference sequence). J was trimmed by 4 bases and V by 0 bases; bases with no gene match: 9. The CDR3 contains 16 residues. CDR3 in amino acids: CASSQDGTTGEYEQYF. The CDR3 region has the DNA TGTGCCAGCAGCCAAGATGGGACTACGGGGGAATACGAGCAGTACTTC.

This rearrangement joins TRBV6-2 or TRBV6-3 to TRBJ2-3; TRBD2 matches 13 bases. The ends lost 4 bases at V and 10 bases at J; junction bases unmatched: 8. This CDR3 is 15 amino acids long. CDR1 is MNHEY and CDR2 is SVGEGT in the germline V gene. CDR3 nucleotide sequence: TGTGCCAGCAGTTCGAGGACTAGCGGGAGCTCTCCGCAGTATTTT. Amino acid sequence: CASSSRTSGSSPQYF.

The rearrangement uses TRBV6-2 or TRBV6-3 and TRBJ2-2; D ambiguous. V lost 4 bases and J 6 bases, leaving 9 bases between the germline ends. CDR3 length: 13 residues. Germline loops: CDR1 MNHEY, CDR2 SVGEGT. CDR3 residues: CASSSTASGELFF. The CDR3 nucleotides are TGTGCCAGCAGTTCCACAGCCTCCGGGGAGCTGTTTTTT.

The rearrangement joins TRBV4-1 to TRBJ2-1; no definite D call. The ends were cut back, 4 bases at V and 5 bases at J, with 12 bases in the middle. This CDR3 contains 14 residues. Germline-derived CDR1 and CDR2 are MGHRA and YSYEKL. CDR3 in amino acids: CASSRHSGNNEQFF. CDR3 DNA: TGCGCCAGCAGCCGTCACTCAGGCAACAATGAGCAGTTCTTC.